These T cell receptor beta chains were read from a single sample in a study of blood T cell repertoires in COVID-19. Assay: immunoSEQ multiplex PCR; the TCRdb copy retains only in-frame clones and omits some. The table includes about 70,000 clones, more than 75% detected once. The specimen sequenced was peripheral blood. These receptors originate from a woman in her seventies with acute or convalescent COVID-19. Both conserved end residues are part of each CDR3. Fields, in order: V gene, clone size, J gene, D gene, CDR3 protein, CDR3 DNA. A D gene is named only where the DNA matches it firmly. Not every row has a clone size; where given, it reads once, few, many or a size class.

>TRBV6-5|few|TRBJ1-1|TRBD1
CASNAQGRAFF
TGTGCCAGCAATGCACAGGGGAGGGCTTTCTTT
>TRBV5-8|-|TRBJ2-3|-
CASRDFRDTDTQYF
TGTGCCAGCAGGGACTTCCGCGACACAGATACGCAGTATTTT
>TRBV21-1|once|TRBJ1-4|-
CASSMTGLTTNEKLFF
TGTGCCAGCAGCATGACGGGACTGACAACTAATGAAAAACTGTTTTTT
>TRBV7-2|-|TRBJ1-3|-
CASSSPLGNTIYF
TGTGCCAGCAGCTCCCCGCTAGGAAACACCATATATTTT
>TRBV27|-|TRBJ2-7|-
CASSPKGEEQYF
TGTGCCAGCAGTCCTAAGGGGGAAGAGCAGTACTTC
>TRBV6-5|once|TRBJ2-1|TRBD2
CATRRELGYNEQFF
TGTGCCACCCGGCGGGAGTTAGGCTACAATGAGCAGTTCTTC
>TRBV6-2/TRBV6-3|-|TRBJ1-2|-
CASSYSTVSGFYGYTF
TGTGCCAGCAGTTACTCGACTGTTTCCGGGTTTTATGGCTACACCTTC
>TRBV19|-|TRBJ1-5|-
CASRGHDENQPQHF
TGTGCCAGTAGGGGACACGACGAGAATCAGCCCCAGCATTTT
>TRBV3-1/TRBV3-2|-|TRBJ2-3|-
CASSQVPGGGALDTQYF
TGTGCCAGCAGCCAAGTCCCCGGTGGGGGGGCCTTAGATACGCAGTATTTT
>TRBV12-3/TRBV12-4|-|TRBJ1-5|-
CASSFREGQPQHF
TGTGCCAGCAGTTTTCGGGAGGGGCAGCCCCAGCATTTT
>TRBV19|-|TRBJ2-1|TRBD1
CASRPGQGYNEQFF
TGTGCCAGCCGACCGGGACAGGGGTACAATGAGCAGTTCTTC
>TRBV7-8|-|TRBJ1-2|TRBD1
CASSTDRVDGYTF
TGTGCCAGCAGCACTGACAGGGTGGATGGCTACACCTTC
>TRBV10-3|-|TRBJ1-1|-
CAISESGGSTEAFF
TGTGCCATCAGTGAGTCCGGAGGAAGCACTGAAGCTTTCTTT
>TRBV19|-|TRBJ1-2|TRBD1
CASSMTGAHGYTF
TGTGCCAGTAGTATGACAGGGGCCCATGGCTACACCTTC
>TRBV2|-|TRBJ2-5|-
CASSAFVTGQETQYF
TGTGCCAGCAGTGCTTTCGTTACAGGCCAAGAGACCCAGTACTTC
>TRBV6-5|few|TRBJ1-5|-
CAIQGWRNQPQHF
TGTGCCATCCAGGGCTGGCGCAATCAGCCCCAGCATTTT
>TRBV11-3|-|TRBJ2-2|-
CASSFDSTGELFF
TGTGCCAGCAGCTTTGACAGTACCGGGGAGCTGTTTTTT
>TRBV30|-|TRBJ2-7|TRBD2
CAYRDYLPGEQYF
TGTGCCTACCGGGACTACCTACCGGGGGAGCAGTACTTC
>TRBV9|-|TRBJ1-1|TRBD1
CASSLGQGNTEAFF
TGTGCCAGCAGCCTAGGACAGGGGAACACTGAAGCTTTCTTT
>TRBV6-1|-|TRBJ2-7|-
CASSEVGEAYEQYF
TGTGCCAGCAGTGAAGTCGGGGAGGCCTACGAGCAGTACTTC
>TRBV28|-|TRBJ2-7|-
CASSFMAGTFYEQYF
TGTGCCAGCAGTTTCATGGCAGGAACCTTCTACGAGCAGTACTTC
>TRBV7-9|-|TRBJ2-5|TRBD2
CASSRYGGGASQETQYF
TGTGCCAGCAGCAGATACGGCGGGGGGGCCTCGCAAGAGACCCAGTACTTC
>TRBV28|-|TRBJ2-3|-
CASSFKGSWLADTQYF
TGTGCCAGCAGTTTTAAGGGGTCGTGGCTGGCAGATACGCAGTATTTT
>TRBV10-2|once|TRBJ2-3|TRBD2
CASRSGTSNTDTQYF
TGCGCCAGCAGATCCGGGACTAGCAACACAGATACGCAGTATTTT
>TRBV3-1/TRBV3-2|-|TRBJ1-6|TRBD1
CASSQRTGGHSPLHF
TGTGCCAGCAGCCAGAGGACAGGGGGCCATTCACCCCTCCACTTT
>TRBV5-1|-|TRBJ2-7|-
CASSVEAEVIYEQYF
TGCGCCAGCAGCGTTGAAGCGGAGGTAATCTACGAGCAGTACTTC
>TRBV6-2/TRBV6-3|-|TRBJ1-5|TRBD1
CASSFLGQGFNQPQHF
TGTGCCAGCAGTTTCCTCGGACAGGGGTTCAATCAGCCCCAGCATTTT
>TRBV10-3|once|TRBJ2-7|TRBD1
CAISGGQGSEQYF
TGTGCCATCTCGGGCGGACAGGGCTCCGAGCAGTACTTC
>TRBV18|-|TRBJ1-1|-
CASSVGQGNTEAFF
TGTGCCAGCTCAGTGGGGCAGGGGAACACTGAAGCTTTCTTT
>TRBV5-3|-|TRBJ1-2|TRBD1
CARSIADRALYGYTF
TGTGCCAGAAGCATTGCGGACAGGGCCCTCTATGGCTACACCTTC
>TRBV3-1/TRBV3-2|-|TRBJ1-6|-
CASSPSTGKNSPLHF
TGTGCCAGCAGCCCATCCACAGGGAAGAATTCACCCCTCCACTTT
>TRBV11-1|-|TRBJ2-7|TRBD2
CASSFKAGGYEQYF
TGTGCCAGCAGCTTTAAAGCGGGAGGCTACGAGCAGTACTTC
>TRBV29-1|-|TRBJ2-1|-
CSAGHITGVYNEQFF
TGCAGCGCCGGACACATAACGGGGGTATACAATGAGCAGTTCTTC
>TRBV28|-|TRBJ2-7|TRBD1
CASTHSTGWYEQYF
TGTGCCAGCACCCATTCGACAGGGTGGTACGAGCAGTACTTC
>TRBV7-9|-|TRBJ2-1|-
CASSLRRDDSYNEQFF
TGTGCCAGCAGCTTAAGGCGGGACGACTCCTACAATGAGCAGTTCTTC
>TRBV7-2|-|TRBJ2-7|TRBD1
CASSSGTGGYEQYF
TGTGCCAGCAGCTCGGGGACAGGGGGCTACGAGCAGTACTTC
>TRBV5-4|-|TRBJ2-1|-
CASSRGNEQFF
TGTGCCAGCAGCCGCGGTAATGAGCAGTTCTTC
>TRBV27|-|TRBJ1-6|TRBD1
CASSDSWLKQGALDNSPLHF
TGTGCCAGCAGTGATTCCTGGTTAAAACAGGGGGCTTTGGATAATTCACCCCTCCACTTT
>TRBV6-2/TRBV6-3|-|TRBJ1-1|-
CASSLEGSTEAFF
TGTGCCAGCAGCCTAGAGGGAAGCACTGAAGCTTTCTTT
>TRBV4-2|-|TRBJ1-2|-
CASSQDQSGDYGYTF
TGTGCCAGCAGCCAAGACCAGTCAGGGGACTATGGCTACACCTTC
>TRBV18|-|TRBJ2-1|TRBD1
CASSPWGQTYNEQFF
TGTGCCAGCTCACCGTGGGGACAGACTTACAATGAGCAGTTCTTC
>TRBV7-9|once|TRBJ1-1|-
CASSLALGTEAFF
TGTGCCAGCAGCTTAGCCCTCGGCACTGAAGCTTTCTTT
>TRBV18|-|TRBJ2-1|TRBD1
CASSPPSGRGQNEQFF
TGTGCCAGCTCACCACCCTCCGGCAGGGGGCAAAATGAGCAGTTCTTC
>TRBV29-1|once|TRBJ1-1|-
CSVGTPSKAFF
TGCAGCGTTGGGACTCCCTCTAAGGCTTTCTTT
>TRBV5-1|-|TRBJ1-1|TRBD1
CASSDNRQGGTEAFF
TGCGCCAGCAGCGATAATAGACAGGGCGGCACTGAAGCTTTCTTT
>TRBV5-4|-|TRBJ1-2|TRBD1
CASSLGQGKVDYGYTF
TGTGCCAGCAGCTTGGGACAGGGGAAGGTTGACTATGGCTACACCTTC
>TRBV5-1|-|TRBJ2-1|-
CASSSGISYNEQFF
TGCGCCAGCAGCTCGGGAATCTCCTACAATGAGCAGTTCTTC